The rows below give T cell receptor beta chains drawn from one sample of a study of T cells after yellow fever vaccination. TCRdb used MiXCR to reprocess the 5' RACE reads, holding one entry per CDR3 protein. This table holds some 600,000 distinct CDR3 sequences, around a sixth found once. This material consisted of PBMCs, taken 5 days after the first yellow fever vaccination. All receptors come from a man aged 18 to 30 who received the YFV17D yellow fever vaccine. Both conserved end residues are part of each CDR3. D genes are given only for firm matches. Where a row states a size, it is once, few, many or the class of an expanded clone; other rows omit it.

TRBJ1-5	TRBV2	-	many	TGTGCCAGCAGTGAAGTGACGGCGGATCAGCCCCAGCATTTT	CASSEVTADQPQHF
TRBJ1-2	TRBV5-1	-	many	TGCGCCAGCAGCCTGTTCGGGGGGGATCTAGACTATGGCTACACCTTC	CASSLFGGDLDYGYTF
TRBJ2-1	TRBV20-1	-	-	TGCAGTGCCGACCCTCGGCTCCTCATCTCCTACAATGAGCAGTTCTTC	CSADPRLLISYNEQFF
TRBJ2-7	TRBV7-2	TRBD1	-	TGTGCCAGCAGCTGGGGGACAGGGGGCTACGAGCAGTACTTC	CASSWGTGGYEQYF
TRBJ2-5	TRBV7-7	TRBD2	many	TGTGCTAGCAGCTTTGGACTAGCGGAGACCCAGTACTTC	CASSFGLAETQYF
TRBJ1-2	TRBV4-1	-	-	TGCGCCAGCTCTATAAGGCACGGATCGCCAAACTATGGCTACACCTTC	CASSIRHGSPNYGYTF
TRBJ2-3	TRBV5-1	-	many	TGCGCCAGCAGCCCCTTCCAGGGTCCCCTAGGGGATACGCAGTATTTT	CASSPFQGPLGDTQYF
TRBJ2-5	TRBV4-3	TRBD2	-	TGCGCCAGCAGCCAAGACTGGACAGCGGGGGGGCCAGAGACCCAGTACTTC	CASSQDWTAGGPETQYF
TRBJ2-2	TRBV5-1	TRBD2	-	TGCGCCAGCAGCGCCTCCGGGACTAGAGGAACCGGGGAGCTGTTTTTT	CASSASGTRGTGELFF
TRBJ2-7	TRBV6-6	-	few	TGTGCCAGCCGACCAGGGAATGGCGAGCAGTACTTC	CASRPGNGEQYF
TRBJ2-3	TRBV4-2	TRBD1	-	TGTGCCAGCAGCCAGGACAGGGGGATAGATACGCAGTATTTT	CASSQDRGIDTQYF
TRBJ1-6	TRBV11-2	-	-	TGTGCCAGCAGCACCCATCGCCGGGACAAAAGCTCCTATAATTCACCCCTCCACTTT	CASSTHRRDKSSYNSPLHF
TRBJ2-1	TRBV7-9	-	few	TGTGCCAGCAGCTTACCAGAGCTAGGATATTATGAGCAGTTCTTC	CASSLPELGYYEQFF
TRBJ2-5	TRBV9	-	-	TGTGCCAGCAGCGTAGATGGGGCAGAGACCCAGTACTTC	CASSVDGAETQYF
TRBJ1-2	TRBV20-1	TRBD1	-	TGCAGTGTCGGGACAGGGGGCTCCTATGGCTACACCTTC	CSVGTGGSYGYTF
TRBJ1-2	TRBV6-2/TRBV6-3	TRBD1	few	TGTGCCAGCAGACCCGGGACAGGAGGTTATGGCTACACCTTC	CASRPGTGGYGYTF
TRBJ2-5	TRBV20-1	-	few	TGCAGTGTCCGTCTGATCGGGTACCAAGAGACCCAGTACTTC	CSVRLIGYQETQYF
TRBJ2-5	TRBV6-6	-	-	TGTGCCAGCAGTCAGGGGACCCAGTACTTC	CASSQGTQYF
TRBJ2-5	TRBV7-2	TRBD1	-	TGTGCCAGCAGTTTCAGGGGGTCCGGCGAGACCCAGTACTTC	CASSFRGSGETQYF
TRBJ2-1	TRBV20-1	-	few	TGCAGTGAACACCACAGCTCCTACAATGAGCAGTTCTTC	CSEHHSSYNEQFF
TRBJ2-5	TRBV27	-	-	TGTGCCAGCCAAACGAGAGGGGAGTTGACCCAGTACTTC	CASQTRGELTQYF
TRBJ2-3	TRBV6-1	-	-	TGTGCCAGCAGCCCTCCTTGGGCGGGGACAGATACGCAGTATTTT	CASSPPWAGTDTQYF
TRBJ1-2	TRBV19	-	few	TGTGCCAGTCGCAGGAGTACTAACTATGGCTACACCTTC	CASRRSTNYGYTF
TRBJ2-7	TRBV19	-	-	TGTGCCAGTAGTACAACAGGGTTACCCTACGAGCAGTACTTC	CASSTTGLPYEQYF
TRBJ2-3	TRBV4-2	-	few	TGTGCCAGCAGCCAGGCCCCGAAAGGGGGGCGCACAGATACGCAGTATTTT	CASSQAPKGGRTDTQYF
TRBJ2-5	TRBV4-2	-	-	TGTGCCAGCAGCCCCGGCCTGGACAGATCAGAGGAAGAGACCCAGTACTTC	CASSPGLDRSEEETQYF
TRBJ2-5	TRBV12-3/TRBV12-4	TRBD1	-	TGTGCCAGCAGTTCGAGAGGGACAGGTCAAGAGACCCAGTACTTC	CASSSRGTGQETQYF
TRBJ1-4	TRBV27	TRBD1	few	TGTGCCAGCTCGGGACAGGTTGGGGTTTGGAATGAAAAACTGTTTTTT	CASSGQVGVWNEKLFF
TRBJ2-2	TRBV4-2	-	-	TGTGCCAGCAGCCAAGCAGGGGGGGGTAGGGACACCGGGGAGCTGTTTTTT	CASSQAGGGRDTGELFF
TRBJ1-2	TRBV6-2/TRBV6-3	-	few	TGTGCCAGCAGCTCCGGGCCTCGAGGGGATGGCTACACCTTC	CASSSGPRGDGYTF
TRBJ2-5	TRBV4-2	TRBD2	-	TGTGCCAGCAGCGTTAGACGGGGGGGAGAGACCCAGTACTTC	CASSVRRGGETQYF
TRBJ1-1	TRBV6-5	-	-	TGTGCCAGCAGTTACTTTACAGATAACACTGAAGCTTTCTTT	CASSYFTDNTEAFF
TRBJ1-5	TRBV7-2	TRBD1	-	TGTGCCAGCAGCTTTTCGACAGGGGGCAATCAGCCCCAGCATTTT	CASSFSTGGNQPQHF
TRBJ1-2	TRBV4-3	-	few	TGCGCCAGCAGCCAAGTAGCAGGGTGGTCTAACTATGGCTACACCTTC	CASSQVAGWSNYGYTF
TRBJ2-3	TRBV6-2/TRBV6-3	TRBD1	-	TGTGCCACATCCACCGGGACAGGTTTCACAGATACGCAGTATTTT	CATSTGTGFTDTQYF
TRBJ1-1	TRBV4-3	-	-	TGCGCCAGCAGCCAAGATTTATTCGCCGAAGCTTTCTTT	CASSQDLFAEAFF
TRBJ1-5	TRBV29-1	-	-	TGCAGCGTTGGGGACACCCCTCAGCCCCAGCATTTT	CSVGDTPQPQHF